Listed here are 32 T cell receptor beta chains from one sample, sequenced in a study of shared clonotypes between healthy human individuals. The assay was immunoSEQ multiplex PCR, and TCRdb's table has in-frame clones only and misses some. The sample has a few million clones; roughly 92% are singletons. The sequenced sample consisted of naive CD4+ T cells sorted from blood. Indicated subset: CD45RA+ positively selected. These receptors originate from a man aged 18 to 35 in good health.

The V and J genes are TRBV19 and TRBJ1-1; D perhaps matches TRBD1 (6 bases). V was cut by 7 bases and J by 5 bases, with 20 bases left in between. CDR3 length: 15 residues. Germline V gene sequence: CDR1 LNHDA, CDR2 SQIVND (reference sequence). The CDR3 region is CASIVGGGVGTEAFF. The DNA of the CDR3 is TGTGCCAGTATCGTAGGGGGAGGCGTTGGTACTGAAGCTTTCTTT.

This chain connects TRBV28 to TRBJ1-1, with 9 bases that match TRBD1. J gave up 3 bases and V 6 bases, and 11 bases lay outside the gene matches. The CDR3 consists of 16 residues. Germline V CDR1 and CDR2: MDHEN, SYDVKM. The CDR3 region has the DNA TGTGCCAGCAGGCCCGGGACAGGGTCGTGGGACACTGAAGCTTTCTTT. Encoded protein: CASRPGTGSWDTEAFF.

CDR3 sequence (DNA): TGTGCCTGGAGTGTACTGGGCAGGCCTACAACTAATGAAAAACTGTTTTTT. Translated: CAWSVLGRPTTNEKLFF. V usage is TRBV30 and J usage is TRBJ1-4; the D is unclear. Trimming stripped 0 bases from V and 0 bases from J, with 14 bases between. Per germline, CDR1 GTSNPN and CDR2 SVGIG (reference sequence). The CDR3 spans 17 residues.

The CDR3 region is CASSLAPSGAYTDTQYF. CDR3 sequence (DNA): TGTGCCAGCAGCTTGGCGCCTAGCGGGGCCTACACAGATACGCAGTATTTT. This chain connects TRBV5-6 to TRBJ2-3, with TRBD2 matching 9 bases. Losses at the gene ends were 0 bases for V and 2 bases for J; bases not matched to a gene: 7. The CDR3 is made up of 17 amino acids. Germline lookup yields CDR1 SGHDT and CDR2 YYEEEE.

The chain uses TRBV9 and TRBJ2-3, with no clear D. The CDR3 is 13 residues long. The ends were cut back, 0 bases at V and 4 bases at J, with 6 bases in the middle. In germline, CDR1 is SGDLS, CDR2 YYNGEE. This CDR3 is CASSVEPPDTQYF. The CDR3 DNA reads TGTGCCAGCAGCGTAGAGCCCCCAGATACGCAGTATTTT.

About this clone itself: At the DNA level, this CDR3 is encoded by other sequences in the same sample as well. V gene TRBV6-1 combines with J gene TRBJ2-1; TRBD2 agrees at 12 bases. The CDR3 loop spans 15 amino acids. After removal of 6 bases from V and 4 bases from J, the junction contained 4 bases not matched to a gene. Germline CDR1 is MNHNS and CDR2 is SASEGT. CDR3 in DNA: TGTGCCAGCAGGAGACTAGCGGGAGATTACAATGAGCAGTTCTTC. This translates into CASRRLAGDYNEQFF.

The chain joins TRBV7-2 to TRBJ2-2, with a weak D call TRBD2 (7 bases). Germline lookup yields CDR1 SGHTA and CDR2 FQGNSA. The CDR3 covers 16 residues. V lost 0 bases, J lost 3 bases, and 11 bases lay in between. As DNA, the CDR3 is TGTGCCAGCAGCTTAGCGCGGGGGCCCGACACCGGGGAGCTGTTTTTT. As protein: CASSLARGPDTGELFF.

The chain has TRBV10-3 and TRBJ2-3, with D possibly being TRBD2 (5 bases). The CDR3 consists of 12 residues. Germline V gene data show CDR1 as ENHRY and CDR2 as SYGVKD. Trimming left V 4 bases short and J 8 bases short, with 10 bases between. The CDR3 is CAISGTEGTQYF. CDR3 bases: TGTGCCATCAGTGGGACCGAGGGTACGCAGTATTTT.

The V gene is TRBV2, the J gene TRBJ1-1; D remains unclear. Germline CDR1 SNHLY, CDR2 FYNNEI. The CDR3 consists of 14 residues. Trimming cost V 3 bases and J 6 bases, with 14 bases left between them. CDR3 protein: CASSEGTTPPEAFF. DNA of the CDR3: TGTGCCAGCAGTGAGGGAACCACGCCCCCTGAAGCTTTCTTT.

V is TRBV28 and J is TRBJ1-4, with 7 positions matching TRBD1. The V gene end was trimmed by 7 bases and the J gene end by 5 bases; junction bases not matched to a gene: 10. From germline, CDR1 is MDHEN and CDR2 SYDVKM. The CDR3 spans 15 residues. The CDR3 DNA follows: TGTGCCAGCATCTTCCAGGGGGGGGGAAATGAAAAACTGTTTTTT. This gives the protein CASIFQGGGNEKLFF.

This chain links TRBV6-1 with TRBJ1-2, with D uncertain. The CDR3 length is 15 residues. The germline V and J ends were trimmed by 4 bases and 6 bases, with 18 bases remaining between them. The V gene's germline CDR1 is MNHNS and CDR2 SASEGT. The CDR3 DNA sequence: TGTGCCAGCAGTGCGCTGCTGGGCCAGATCGATGGCTACACCTTC. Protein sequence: CASSALLGQIDGYTF.

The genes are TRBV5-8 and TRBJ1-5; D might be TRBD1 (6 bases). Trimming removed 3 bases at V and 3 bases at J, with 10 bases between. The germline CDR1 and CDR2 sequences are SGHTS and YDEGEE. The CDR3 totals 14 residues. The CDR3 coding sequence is TGTGCCAGCAGCTCAGGACAGAACAATCAGCCCCAGCATTTT. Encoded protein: CASSSGQNNQPQHF.

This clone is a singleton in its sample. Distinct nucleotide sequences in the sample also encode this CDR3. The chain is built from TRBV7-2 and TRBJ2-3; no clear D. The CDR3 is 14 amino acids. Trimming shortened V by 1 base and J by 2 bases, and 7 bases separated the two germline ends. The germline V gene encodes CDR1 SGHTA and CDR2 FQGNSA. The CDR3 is CASSLDGYTDTQYF. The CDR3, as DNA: TGTGCCAGCAGCTTAGACGGGTACACAGATACGCAGTATTTT.

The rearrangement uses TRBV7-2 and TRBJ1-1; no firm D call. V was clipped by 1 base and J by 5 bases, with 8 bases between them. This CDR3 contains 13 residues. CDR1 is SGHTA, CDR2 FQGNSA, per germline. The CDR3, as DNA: TGTGCCAGCAGCTTAGTGTGGAAGACTGAAGCTTTCTTT. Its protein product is CASSLVWKTEAFF.

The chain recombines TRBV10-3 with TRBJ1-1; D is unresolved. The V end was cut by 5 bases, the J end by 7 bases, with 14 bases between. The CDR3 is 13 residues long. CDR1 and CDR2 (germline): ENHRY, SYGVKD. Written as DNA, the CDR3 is TGTGCCATCAGTCTTGACCCATGGGGTGAAGCTTTCTTT. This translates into CAISLDPWGEAFF.

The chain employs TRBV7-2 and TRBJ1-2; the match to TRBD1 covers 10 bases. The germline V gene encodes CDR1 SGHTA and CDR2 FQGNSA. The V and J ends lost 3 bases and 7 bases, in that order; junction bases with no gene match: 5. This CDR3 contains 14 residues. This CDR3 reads CASSLADRGLGYTF. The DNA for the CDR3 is TGTGCCAGCAGCTTGGCAGACAGGGGGCTTGGCTACACCTTC.

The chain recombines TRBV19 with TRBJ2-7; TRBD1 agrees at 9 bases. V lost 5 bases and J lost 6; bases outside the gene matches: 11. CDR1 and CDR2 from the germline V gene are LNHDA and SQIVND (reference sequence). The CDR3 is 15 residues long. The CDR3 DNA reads TGTGCCAGTAGTTCTTGGGACAGGGTTATCTCCGAGCAGTACTTC. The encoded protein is CASSSWDRVISEQYF.

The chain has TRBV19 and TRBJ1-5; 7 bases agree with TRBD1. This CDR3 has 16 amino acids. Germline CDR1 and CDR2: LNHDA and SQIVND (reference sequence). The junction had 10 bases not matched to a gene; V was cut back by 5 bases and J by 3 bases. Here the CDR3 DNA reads TGTGCCAGTAGTCCCGGGACAGTAAACTTCAATCAGCCCCAGCATTTT. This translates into CASSPGTVNFNQPQHF.

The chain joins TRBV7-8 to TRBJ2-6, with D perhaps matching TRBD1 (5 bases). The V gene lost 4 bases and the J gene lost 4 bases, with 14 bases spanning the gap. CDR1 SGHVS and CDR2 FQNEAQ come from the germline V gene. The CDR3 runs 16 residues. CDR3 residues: CASSYPTGSGANVLTF. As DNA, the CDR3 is TGTGCCAGCAGCTACCCAACAGGTTCAGGGGCCAACGTCCTGACTTTC. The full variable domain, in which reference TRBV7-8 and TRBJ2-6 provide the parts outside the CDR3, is GAGVSQSPRYKVAKRGQDVALRCDPISGHVSLFWYQQALGQGPEFLTYFQNEAQLDKSGLPSDRFFAERPEGSVSTLKIQRTQQEDSAVYLCASSYPTGSGANVLTFGAGSRLTVL.

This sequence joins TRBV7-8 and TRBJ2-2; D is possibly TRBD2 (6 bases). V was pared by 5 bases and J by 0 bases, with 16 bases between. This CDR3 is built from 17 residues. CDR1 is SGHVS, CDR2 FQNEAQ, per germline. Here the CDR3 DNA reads TGTGCCAGCAGCCCACCCTCCCGCGGGACGAACACCGGGGAGCTGTTTTTT. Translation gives CASSPPSRGTNTGELFF. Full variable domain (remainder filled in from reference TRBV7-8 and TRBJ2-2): GAGVSQSPRYKVAKRGQDVALRCDPISGHVSLFWYQQALGQGPEFLTYFQNEAQLDKSGLPSDRFFAERPEGSVSTLKIQRTQQEDSAVYLCASSPPSRGTNTGELFFGEGSRLTVL.

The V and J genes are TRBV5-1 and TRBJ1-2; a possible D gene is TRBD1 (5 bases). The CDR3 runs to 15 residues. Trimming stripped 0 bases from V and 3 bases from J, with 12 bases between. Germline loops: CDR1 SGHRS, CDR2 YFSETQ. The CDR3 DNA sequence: TGCGCCAGCAGCTTGGCGGGGCGCCCGGACTATGGCTACACCTTC. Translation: CASSLAGRPDYGYTF.

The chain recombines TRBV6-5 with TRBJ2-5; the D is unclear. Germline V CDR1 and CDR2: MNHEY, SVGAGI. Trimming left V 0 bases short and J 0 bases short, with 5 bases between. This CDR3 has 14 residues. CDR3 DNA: TGTGCCAGCAGTTACTCGGGATACCAAGAGACCCAGTACTTC. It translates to CASSYSGYQETQYF.

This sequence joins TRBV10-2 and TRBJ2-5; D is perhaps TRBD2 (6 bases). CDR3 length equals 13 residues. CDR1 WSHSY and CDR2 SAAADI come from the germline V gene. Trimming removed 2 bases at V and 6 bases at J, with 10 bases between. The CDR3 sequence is CASSEPAGQTQYF. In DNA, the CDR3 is TGCGCCAGCAGTGAGCCGGCGGGACAGACCCAGTACTTC.

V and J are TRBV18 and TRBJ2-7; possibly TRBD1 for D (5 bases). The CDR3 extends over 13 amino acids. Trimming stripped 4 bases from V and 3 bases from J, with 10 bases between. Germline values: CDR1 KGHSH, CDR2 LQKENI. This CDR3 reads CASSLTEFYEQYF. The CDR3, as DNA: TGTGCCAGCTCACTGACAGAGTTCTACGAGCAGTACTTC.

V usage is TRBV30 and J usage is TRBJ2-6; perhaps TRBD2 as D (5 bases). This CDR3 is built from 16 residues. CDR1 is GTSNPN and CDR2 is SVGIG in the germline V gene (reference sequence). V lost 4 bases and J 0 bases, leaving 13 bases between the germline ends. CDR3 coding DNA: TGTGCCTGGACCGTTCGGGGATACTCTGGGGCCAACGTCCTGACTTTC. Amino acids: CAWTVRGYSGANVLTF.

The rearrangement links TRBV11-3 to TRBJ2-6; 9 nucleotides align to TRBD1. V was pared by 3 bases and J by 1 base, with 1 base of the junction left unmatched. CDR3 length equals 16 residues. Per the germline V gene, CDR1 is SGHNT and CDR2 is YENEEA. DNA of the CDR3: TGTGCCAGCAGCTTCGGACAGGGGTCTGGGGCCAACGTCCTGACTTTC. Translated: CASSFGQGSGANVLTF. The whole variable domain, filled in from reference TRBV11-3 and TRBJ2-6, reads EAGVVQSPRYKIIEKKQPVAFWCNPISGHNTLYWYLQNLGQGPELLIRYENEEAVDDSQLPKDRFSAERLKGVDSTLKIQPAELGDSAVYLCASSFGQGSGANVLTFGAGSRLTVL.

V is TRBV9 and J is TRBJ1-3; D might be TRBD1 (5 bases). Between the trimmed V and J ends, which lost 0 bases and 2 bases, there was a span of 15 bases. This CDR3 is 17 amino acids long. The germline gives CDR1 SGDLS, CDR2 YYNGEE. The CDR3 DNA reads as TGTGCCAGCAGCGTAGATCTAGGCAGGGCCCCTGGAAACACCATATATTTT. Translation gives CASSVDLGRAPGNTIYF.

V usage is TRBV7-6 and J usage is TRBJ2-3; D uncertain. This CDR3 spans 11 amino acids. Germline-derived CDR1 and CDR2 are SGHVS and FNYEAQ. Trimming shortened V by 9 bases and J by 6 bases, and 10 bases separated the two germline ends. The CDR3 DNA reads TGTGCCAGGACCGGTCCGGATACGCAGTATTTT. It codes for CARTGPDTQYF.

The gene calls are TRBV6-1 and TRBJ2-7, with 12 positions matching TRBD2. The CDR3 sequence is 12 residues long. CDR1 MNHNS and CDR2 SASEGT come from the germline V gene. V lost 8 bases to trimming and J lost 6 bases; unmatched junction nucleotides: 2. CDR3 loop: CASLAGGGEQYF. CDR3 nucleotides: TGTGCCAGCCTAGCGGGGGGGGGCGAGCAGTACTTC.

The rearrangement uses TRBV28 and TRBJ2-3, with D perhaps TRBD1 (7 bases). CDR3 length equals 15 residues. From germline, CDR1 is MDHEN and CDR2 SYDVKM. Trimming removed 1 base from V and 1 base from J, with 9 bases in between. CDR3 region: CASSLFRGGTDTQYF. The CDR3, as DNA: TGTGCCAGCAGTTTATTCAGGGGGGGCACAGATACGCAGTATTTT.

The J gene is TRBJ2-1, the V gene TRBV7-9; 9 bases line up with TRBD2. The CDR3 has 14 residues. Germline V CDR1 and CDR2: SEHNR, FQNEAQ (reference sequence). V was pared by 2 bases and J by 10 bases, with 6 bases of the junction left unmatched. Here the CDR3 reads CASSLMREGSEQFF. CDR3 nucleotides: TGTGCCAGCAGCTTAATGCGGGAGGGGTCGGAGCAGTTCTTC.

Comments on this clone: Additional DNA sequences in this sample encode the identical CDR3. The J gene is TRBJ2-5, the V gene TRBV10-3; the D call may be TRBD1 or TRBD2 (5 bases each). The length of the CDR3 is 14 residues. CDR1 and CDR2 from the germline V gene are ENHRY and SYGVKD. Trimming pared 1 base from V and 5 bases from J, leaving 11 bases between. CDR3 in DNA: TGTGCCATCAGTGAGTGGGACCGAGGGGAGACCCAGTACTTC. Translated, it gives CAISEWDRGETQYF.